Shown below are 8 T cell receptor beta chains from a single sample sequenced in a study of T cells in Graves' hyperthyroidism and ophthalmopathy. Researchers took RNA transcripts and amplified the TCR beta CDR3 regions from them. HTBI primers were employed in a first-round RT-PCR of the TCR CDR3. Via MiXCR, TCRdb re-called the multiplex PCR reads, giving one row per CDR3 protein. Of around 340,000 distinct CDR3 sequences in the sample, around 18% are singletons; the top ten hold 15% to 17%. Material for sequencing was blood. The receptors shown here come from a woman between 40 and 55 years old with Graves' ophthalmopathy.

This clonotype occurred many times. The rearrangement links TRBV6-2 or TRBV6-3 to TRBJ1-5; TRBD1 matches 10 bases. Germline trimming cut 5 bases from V and 0 bases from J; bases unmatched to any gene: 1. The CDR3 runs to 15 residues. The germline V gene encodes CDR1 MNHEY and CDR2 SVGEGT. The CDR3 loop is CASSRQGASNQPQHF. The CDR3 DNA is TGTGCCAGCAGTCGACAGGGGGCTAGCAATCAGCCCCAGCATTTT.

This clonotype has at least ten counts. The chain uses TRBV20-1 and TRBJ2-4; 7 bases are shared with TRBD2. The CDR3 sequence is 20 residues long. V dropped 0 bases and J dropped 0; count of bases not matched to a gene: 17. Germline CDR1 DFQATT, CDR2 SNEGSKA (reference sequence). This chain's CDR3 is CSARDVREVMLSLAKNIQYF. The CDR3 nucleotides read TGCAGTGCTAGAGATGTCCGGGAGGTTATGCTGAGCCTAGCCAAAAACATTCAGTACTTC.

The sample holds many counts of this clonotype. V gene TRBV6-1 combines with J gene TRBJ2-5; the D gene is possibly TRBD2 (6 bases). The V and J ends lost 2 bases and 2 bases respectively, with 15 bases between them. Germline assignment: CDR1 MNHNS and CDR2 SASEGT. This CDR3 comprises 16 residues. This CDR3 reads CASSESIGSQQETQYF. CDR3 nucleotides: TGTGCCAGCAGTGAATCTATCGGGAGCCAGCAAGAGACCCAGTACTTC.

This clonotype was seen at least ten times. The chain links TRBV7-9 to TRBJ1-5, with D perhaps TRBD1 (5 bases). Between the trimmed V and J ends, which lost 6 bases and 2 bases, there was a span of 17 bases. The length of the CDR3 is 16 residues. The germline gives CDR1 SEHNR, CDR2 FQNEAQ (reference sequence). The chain's CDR3 is CASSPRGGDGNQPQHF. The CDR3 coding sequence is TGTGCCAGCAGTCCTCGGGGGGGGGATGGCAATCAGCCCCAGCATTTT.

This clonotype showed up many times. CDR3 in amino acids: CASRGAGEEQYF. The CDR3 DNA is TGTGCCAGCAGGGGAGCGGGAGAAGAGCAGTACTTC. The V call is TRBV6-1, the J call TRBJ2-7, with TRBD2 identical over 8 bases. The CDR3 consists of 12 residues. The ends lost 6 bases at V and 7 bases at J; junction bases unmatched: 5. CDR1 and CDR2 (germline): MNHNS, SASEGT.

This clonotype was seen at least ten times. V gene TRBV27 combines with J gene TRBJ2-4; maybe TRBD2 (5 bases). The CDR3 has 14 residues. Germline V gene sequence: CDR1 MNHEY, CDR2 SMNVEV (reference sequence). V shed 2 bases and J shed 3 bases, with 8 bases lying between them. The CDR3 loop is CASSLRGDKNIQYF. The CDR3 bases are TGTGCCAGCAGTTTACGGGGTGACAAAAACATTCAGTACTTC.

This clonotype was detected ten times or more. V gene TRBV2 combines with J gene TRBJ2-7, with 9 bases matching TRBD1. CDR1 and CDR2 from the germline V gene are SNHLY and FYNNEI. The V gene end was trimmed by 5 bases and the J gene end by 5 bases; junction bases not matched to a gene: 7. The CDR3 covers 14 residues. The CDR3 DNA reads TGTGCCAGCAGTCGGGACAGGGTTAACCACGAGCAGTACTTC. Translating it yields CASSRDRVNHEQYF.

This clonotype has ten or more counts. V is TRBV6-2 or TRBV6-3 and J is TRBJ1-1; TRBD1 is a possible D gene (5 bases). This CDR3 is built from 15 residues. CDR1 and CDR2 from the germline V gene are MNHEY and SVGEGT. V lost 0 bases and J lost 1, with 9 bases in between. CDR3 region: CASSYSGRPNTEAFF. CDR3 sequence (DNA): TGTGCCAGCAGTTACTCGGGACGGCCGAACACTGAAGCTTTCTTT.